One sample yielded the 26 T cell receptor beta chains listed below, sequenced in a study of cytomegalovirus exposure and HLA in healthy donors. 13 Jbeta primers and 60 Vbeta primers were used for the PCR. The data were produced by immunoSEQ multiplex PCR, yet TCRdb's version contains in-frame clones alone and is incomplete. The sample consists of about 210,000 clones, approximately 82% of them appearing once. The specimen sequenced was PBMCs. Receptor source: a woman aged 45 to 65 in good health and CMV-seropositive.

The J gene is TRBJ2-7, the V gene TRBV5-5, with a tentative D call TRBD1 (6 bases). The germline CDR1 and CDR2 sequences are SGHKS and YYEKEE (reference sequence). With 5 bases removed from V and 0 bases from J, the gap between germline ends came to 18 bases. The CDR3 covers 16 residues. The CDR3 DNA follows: TGTGCCAGCAGACCAGGGGTGGATCTCCTCTCCTACGAGCAGTACTTC. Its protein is CASRPGVDLLSYEQYF.

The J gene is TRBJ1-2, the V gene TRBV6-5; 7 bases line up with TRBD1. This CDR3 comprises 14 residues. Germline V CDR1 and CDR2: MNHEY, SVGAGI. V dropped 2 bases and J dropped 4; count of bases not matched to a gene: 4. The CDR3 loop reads CASSYQDRTYGYTF. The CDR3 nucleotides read TGTGCCAGCAGTTACCAGGACAGGACCTATGGCTACACCTTC.

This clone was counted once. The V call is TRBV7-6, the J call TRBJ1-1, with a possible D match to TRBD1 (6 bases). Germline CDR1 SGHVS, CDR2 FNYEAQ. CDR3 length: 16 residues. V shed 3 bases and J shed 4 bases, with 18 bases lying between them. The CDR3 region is CASSFGQGMVGTEAFF. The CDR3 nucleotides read TGTGCCAGCAGCTTTGGGCAGGGGATGGTCGGCACTGAAGCTTTCTTT.

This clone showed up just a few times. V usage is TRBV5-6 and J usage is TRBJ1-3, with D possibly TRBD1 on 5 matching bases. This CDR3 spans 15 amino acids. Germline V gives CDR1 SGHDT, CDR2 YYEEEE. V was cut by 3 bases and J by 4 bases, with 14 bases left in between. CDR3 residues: CASSSLGGEGNTIYF. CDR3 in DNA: TGTGCCAGCAGCTCCCTGGGAGGGGAAGGAAACACCATATATTTT.

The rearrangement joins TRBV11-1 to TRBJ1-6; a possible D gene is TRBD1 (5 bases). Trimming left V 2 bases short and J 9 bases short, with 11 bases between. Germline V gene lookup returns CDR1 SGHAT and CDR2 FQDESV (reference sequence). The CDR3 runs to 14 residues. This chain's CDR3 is CASSLTRQSSPLHF. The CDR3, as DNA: TGTGCCAGCAGCTTAACCCGACAGAGTTCACCCCTCCACTTT.

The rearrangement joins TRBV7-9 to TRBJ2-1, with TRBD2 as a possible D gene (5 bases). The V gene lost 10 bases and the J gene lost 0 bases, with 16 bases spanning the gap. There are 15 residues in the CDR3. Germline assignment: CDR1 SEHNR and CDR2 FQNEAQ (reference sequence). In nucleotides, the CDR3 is TGTGCCATCCCCAAGAGGAGGATCTCCTACAATGAGCAGTTCTTC. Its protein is CAIPKRRISYNEQFF.

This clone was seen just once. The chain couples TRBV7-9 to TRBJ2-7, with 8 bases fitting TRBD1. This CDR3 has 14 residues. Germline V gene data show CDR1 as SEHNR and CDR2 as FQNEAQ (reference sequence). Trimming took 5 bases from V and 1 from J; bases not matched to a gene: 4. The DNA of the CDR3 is TGTGCCAGCAGCCCCCGGACAGGGTCCTACGAGCAGTACTTC. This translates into CASSPRTGSYEQYF.

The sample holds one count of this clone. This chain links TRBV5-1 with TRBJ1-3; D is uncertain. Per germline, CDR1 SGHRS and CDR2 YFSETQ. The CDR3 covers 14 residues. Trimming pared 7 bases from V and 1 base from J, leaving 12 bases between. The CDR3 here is CASRTGISGNTIYF. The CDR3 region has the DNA TGCGCCAGCCGCACCGGGATATCTGGAAACACCATATATTTT. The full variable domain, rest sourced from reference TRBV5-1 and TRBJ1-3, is KAGVTQTPRYLIKTRGQQVTLSCSPISGHRSVSWYQQTPGQGLQFLFEYFSETQRNKGNFPGRFSGRQFSNSRSEMNVSTLELGDSALYLCASRTGISGNTIYFGEGSWLTVV.

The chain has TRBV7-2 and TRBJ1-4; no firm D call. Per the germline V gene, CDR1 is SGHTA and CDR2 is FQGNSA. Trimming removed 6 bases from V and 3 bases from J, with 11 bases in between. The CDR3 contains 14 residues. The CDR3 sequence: CASRKGRSNEKLFF. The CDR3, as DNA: TGTGCCAGCAGGAAAGGGAGGTCTAATGAAAAACTGTTTTTT.

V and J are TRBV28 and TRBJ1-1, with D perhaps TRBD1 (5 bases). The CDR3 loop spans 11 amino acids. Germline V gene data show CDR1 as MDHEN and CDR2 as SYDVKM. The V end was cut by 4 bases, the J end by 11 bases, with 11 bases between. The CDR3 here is CASSYAGHAFF. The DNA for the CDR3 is TGTGCCAGCAGTTACGCAGGGCACGCTTTCTTT.

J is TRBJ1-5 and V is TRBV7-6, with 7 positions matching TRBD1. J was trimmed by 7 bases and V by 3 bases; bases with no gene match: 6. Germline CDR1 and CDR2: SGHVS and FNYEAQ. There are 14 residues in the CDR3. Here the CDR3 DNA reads TGTGCCAGCAGCTTTAAGGGCAGGGGGCAGCCCCAGCATTTT. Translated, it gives CASSFKGRGQPQHF.

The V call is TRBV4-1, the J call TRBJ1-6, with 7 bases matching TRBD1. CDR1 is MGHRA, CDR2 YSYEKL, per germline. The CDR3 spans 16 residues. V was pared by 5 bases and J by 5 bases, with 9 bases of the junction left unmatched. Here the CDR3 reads CASSAGTARNNSPLHF. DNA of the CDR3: TGCGCCAGCAGCGCCGGGACAGCCCGAAATAATTCACCCCTCCACTTT.

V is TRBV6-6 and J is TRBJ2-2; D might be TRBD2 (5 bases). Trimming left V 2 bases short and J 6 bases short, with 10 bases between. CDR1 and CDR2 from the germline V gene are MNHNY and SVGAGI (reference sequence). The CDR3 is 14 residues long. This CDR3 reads CASSYPVGAGELFF. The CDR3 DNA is TGTGCCAGCAGTTACCCTGTCGGGGCCGGGGAGCTGTTTTTT.

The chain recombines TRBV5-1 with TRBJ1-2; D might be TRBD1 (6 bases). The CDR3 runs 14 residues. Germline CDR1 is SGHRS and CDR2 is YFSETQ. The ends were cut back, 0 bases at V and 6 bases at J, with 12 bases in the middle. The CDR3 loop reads CASSLDGAGDGYTF. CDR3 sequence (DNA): TGCGCCAGCAGCTTGGATGGGGCAGGGGATGGCTACACCTTC.

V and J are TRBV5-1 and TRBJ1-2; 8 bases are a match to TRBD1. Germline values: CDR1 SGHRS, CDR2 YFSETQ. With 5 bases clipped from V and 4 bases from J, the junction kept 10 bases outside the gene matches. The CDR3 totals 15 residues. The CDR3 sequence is CASRRVTTGVYGYTF. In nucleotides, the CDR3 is TGCGCCAGCAGACGGGTAACGACAGGGGTCTATGGCTACACCTTC.

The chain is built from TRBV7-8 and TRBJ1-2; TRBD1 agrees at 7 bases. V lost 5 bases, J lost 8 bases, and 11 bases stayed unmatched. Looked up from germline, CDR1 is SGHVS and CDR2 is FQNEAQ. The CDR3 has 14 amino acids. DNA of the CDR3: TGTGCCAGCAGCCAAAAGCGACAGGGTGGCGGCTACACCTTC. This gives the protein CASSQKRQGGGYTF.

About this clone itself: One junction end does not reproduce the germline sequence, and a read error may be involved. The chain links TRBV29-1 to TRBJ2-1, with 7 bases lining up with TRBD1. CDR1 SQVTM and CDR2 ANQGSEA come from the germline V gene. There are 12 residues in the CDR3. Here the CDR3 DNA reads TGCGGCGTTGATACAGGGGTCAATGAGCAGTTCTTC. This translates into CGVDTGVNEQFF.

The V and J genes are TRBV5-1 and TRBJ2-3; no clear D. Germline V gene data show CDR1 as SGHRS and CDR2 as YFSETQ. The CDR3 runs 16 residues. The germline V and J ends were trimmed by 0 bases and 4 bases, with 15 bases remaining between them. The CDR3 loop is CASSLAFAGESDTQYF. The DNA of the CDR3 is TGCGCCAGCAGCTTGGCCTTTGCAGGTGAATCAGATACGCAGTATTTT.

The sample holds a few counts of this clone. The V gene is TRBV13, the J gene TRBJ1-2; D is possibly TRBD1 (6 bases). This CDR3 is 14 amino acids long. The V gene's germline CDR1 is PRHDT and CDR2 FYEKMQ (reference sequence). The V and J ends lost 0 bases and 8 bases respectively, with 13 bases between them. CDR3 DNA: TGTGCCAGCAGCTTAGGCGGCAGGGGTTTAGGCTACACCTTC. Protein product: CASSLGGRGLGYTF.

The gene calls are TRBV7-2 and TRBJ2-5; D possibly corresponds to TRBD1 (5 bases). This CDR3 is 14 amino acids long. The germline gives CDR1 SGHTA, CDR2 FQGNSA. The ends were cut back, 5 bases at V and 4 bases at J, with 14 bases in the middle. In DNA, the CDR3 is TGTGCCAGCAGCCCTATTAGGGGCCCAGAGACCCAGTACTTC. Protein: CASSPIRGPETQYF. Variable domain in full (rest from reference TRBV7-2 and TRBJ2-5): GAGVSQSPSNKVTEKGKDVELRCDPISGHTALYWYRQSLGQGLEFLIYFQGNSAPDKSGLPSDRFSAERTGGSVSTLTIQRTQQEDSAVYLCASSPIRGPETQYFGPGTRLLVL.

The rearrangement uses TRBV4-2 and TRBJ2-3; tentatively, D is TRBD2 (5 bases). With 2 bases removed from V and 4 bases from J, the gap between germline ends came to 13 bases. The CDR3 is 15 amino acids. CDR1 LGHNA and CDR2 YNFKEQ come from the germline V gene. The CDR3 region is CASSQTSGLPDTQYF. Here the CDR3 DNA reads TGTGCCAGCAGCCAAACTAGTGGATTGCCAGATACGCAGTATTTT.

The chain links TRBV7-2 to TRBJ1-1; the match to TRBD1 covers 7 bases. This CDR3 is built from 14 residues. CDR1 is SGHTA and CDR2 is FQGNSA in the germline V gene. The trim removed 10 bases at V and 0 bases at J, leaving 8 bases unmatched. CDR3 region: CATTGVGVNTEAFF. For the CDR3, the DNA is TGTGCCACCACAGGGGTAGGGGTGAACACTGAAGCTTTCTTT.

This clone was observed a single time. CDR3 loop: CSVVRVNTEAFF. The CDR3 coding sequence is TGCAGCGTTGTCAGGGTGAACACTGAAGCTTTCTTT. This sequence joins TRBV29-1 and TRBJ1-1; D is possibly TRBD1 (5 bases). The CDR3 has 12 residues. Per germline, CDR1 SQVTM and CDR2 ANQGSEA. V was pared by 4 bases and J by 0 bases, with 6 bases between.

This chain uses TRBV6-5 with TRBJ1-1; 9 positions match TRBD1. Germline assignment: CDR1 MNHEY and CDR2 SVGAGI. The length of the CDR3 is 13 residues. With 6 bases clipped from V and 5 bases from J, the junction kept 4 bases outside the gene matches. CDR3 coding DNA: TGTGCCAGCAGAATGACAGGGGGGACTGAAGCTTTCTTT. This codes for CASRMTGGTEAFF.

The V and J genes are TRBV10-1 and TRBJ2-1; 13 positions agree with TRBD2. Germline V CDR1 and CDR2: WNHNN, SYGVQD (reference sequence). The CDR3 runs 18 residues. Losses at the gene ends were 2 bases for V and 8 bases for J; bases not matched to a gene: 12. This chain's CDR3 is CASSEPARTSGGWDEQFF. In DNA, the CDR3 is TGCGCCAGCAGTGAGCCGGCCCGGACTAGCGGGGGTTGGGATGAGCAGTTCTTC.

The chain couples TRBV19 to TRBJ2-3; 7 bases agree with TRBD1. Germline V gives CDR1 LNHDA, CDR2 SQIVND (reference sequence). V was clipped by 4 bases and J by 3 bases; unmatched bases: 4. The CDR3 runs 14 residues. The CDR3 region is CASSTWTGTDTQYF. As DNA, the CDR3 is TGTGCCAGTAGTACCTGGACAGGTACAGATACGCAGTATTTT.